This T cell receptor beta chain was observed in a study of T cell clones after liver transplantation. Study overall: Tolerance: complete withdrawal held at least one year, liver enzymes staying within twice normal.

CDR1 and CDR2 (germline): LNHDA, SQIVND (reference sequence). Trimming pared 5 bases from V and 1 base from J, leaving 5 bases between. The CDR3 runs to 12 residues. The table came from immunoSEQ multiplex PCR; TCRdb's copy has only in-frame clones and leaves some out. The sample has 75,000 to 100,000 clones, roughly 80% seen once. The material sequenced was CD4+ T cells from blood, taken 45 to 46 months after liver transplant. The sequence came from a human patient who received a liver transplant. Some T cells could come from the graft donor. V usage is TRBV19 and J usage is TRBJ1-1; no clear D. CDR3 nucleotide sequence: TGTGCCAGTAGTGGCAGGAACACTGAAGCTTTCTTT. It is translated as CASSGRNTEAFF.